Below, 25 T cell receptor beta chains from the same sample are listed, as sequenced in a study of T-cell memory formation after mild COVID-19. Each CDR3 protein is one row after TCRdb ran MiXCR on the 5' RACE reads. The sample holds 300,000 to 400,000 distinct CDR3 sequences; around 13% are singletons and the top ten take about a fifth. Sequencing used PBMCs or a T cell subset sorted from them (not recorded which). The receptor source for this set is a man in his late teens or twenties who had mild COVID-19 (a few samples of this study predate the infection). Cell type and time point are not known.

J is TRBJ2-7 and V is TRBV20-1; 8 bases line up with TRBD2. Germline assignment: CDR1 DFQATT and CDR2 SNEGSKA (reference sequence). The CDR3 is 15 amino acids. Losses at the gene ends were 3 bases for V and 0 bases for J; bases not matched to a gene: 7. The CDR3 DNA reads TGCAGTGCTAGCAAGGCGGGGGGATTCTCCTACGAGCAGTACGTC. This codes for CSASKAGGFSYEQYV.

The J gene is TRBJ1-2, the V gene TRBV20-1; TRBD1 matches 8 bases. Germline-derived CDR1 and CDR2 are DFQATT and SNEGSKA (reference sequence). The CDR3 extends over 15 amino acids. The V segment lost 6 bases and the J segment 5 bases; nucleotides outside the gene matches: 14. DNA of the CDR3: TGCAGTGCGTCGACAGGGGCGTGGACCCCATATGGCTACACCTTC. It translates to CSASTGAWTPYGYTF.

The chain has TRBV6-1 and TRBJ2-7, with TRBD2 matching 10 bases. Trimming at V came to 6 bases and at J to 3 bases, leaving 8 bases not matched to a gene. The CDR3 contains 15 residues. Germline lookup yields CDR1 MNHNS and CDR2 SASEGT. The CDR3 here is CASRNSGTSDYEQYF. The CDR3 coding sequence is TGTGCCAGCAGGAACTCCGGGACTAGCGACTACGAGCAGTACTTC.

This clonotype was seen more than once but under ten times. The chain uses TRBV5-1 and TRBJ2-3; 7 positions match TRBD2. With V trimmed by 0 bases and J by 11 bases, 6 bases remained unmatched. The length of the CDR3 is 13 residues. The germline V gene has CDR1 SGHRS and CDR2 YFSETQ. DNA of the CDR3: TGCGCCAGCAGCTTGGGACTAGCCCACCAGCAGTATTTT. This sequence encodes CASSLGLAHQQYF.

This clonotype was counted a few times. The chain joins TRBV29-1 to TRBJ1-1; D is ambiguous. Germline CDR1 and CDR2: SQVTM and ANQGSEA. The CDR3 sequence is 15 residues long. V lost 4 bases and J lost 1, with 16 bases in between. CDR3 in DNA: TGCAGCGTTGCCCGGTTTGAGTGGAAGAACACTGAAGCTTTCTTT. Amino acids: CSVARFEWKNTEAFF. The full variable domain, rest sourced from reference TRBV29-1 and TRBJ1-1, is SAVISQKPSRDICQRGTSLTIQCQVDSQVTMMFWYRQQPGQSLTLIATANQGSEATYESGFVIDKFPISRPNLTFSTLTVSNMSPEDSSIYLCSVARFEWKNTEAFFGQGTRLTVV.

This clonotype was observed at least ten times. V gene TRBV7-3 combines with J gene TRBJ2-3; no definite D call. The CDR3 contains 14 residues. Germline V gene lookup returns CDR1 SGHTA and CDR2 FQGTGA. Trimming shortened V by 1 base and J by 4 bases, and 9 bases separated the two germline ends. CDR3 DNA: TGTGCCAGCAGCTTAAACCCCGTTGCAGATACGCAGTATTTT. It codes for CASSLNPVADTQYF.

The sample holds a few counts of this clonotype. As DNA, the CDR3 is TGTGCCAGCAGCTTACGGGACAGGGTGTACAATGAGCAGTTCTTC. Translation gives CASSLRDRVYNEQFF. The chain has TRBV7-8 and TRBJ2-1; TRBD1 aligns across 9 bases. The CDR3 has 15 amino acids. The V gene's germline CDR1 is SGHVS and CDR2 FQNEAQ. V shed 2 bases, J shed 4 bases, and the junction held 3 bases outside the gene matches.

In this sample, this clonotype turned up a few times. The chain employs TRBV7-3 and TRBJ2-3; 8 bases match TRBD1. V lost 4 bases, J lost 4 bases, and 4 bases stayed unmatched. The CDR3 spans 14 residues. The V gene's germline CDR1 is SGHTA and CDR2 FQGTGA. The CDR3 DNA sequence: TGTGCCAGCAGCTGGACAGGGATTGCAGATACGCAGTATTTT. Its translation: CASSWTGIADTQYF. Full variable domain (missing parts from reference TRBV7-3 and TRBJ2-3): GAGVSQTPSNKVTEKGKYVELRCDPISGHTALYWYRQSLGQGPEFLIYFQGTGAADDSGLPNDRFFAVRPEGSVSTLKIQRTERGDSAVYLCASSWTGIADTQYFGPGTRLTVL.

The chain is built from TRBV12-3 or TRBV12-4 and TRBJ2-5, with 9 nucleotides matching TRBD1. J gave up 3 bases and V 4 bases, and 6 bases lay outside the gene matches. There are 15 residues in the CDR3. CDR3 DNA sequence: TGTGCCAGCAGTTATACACAGGGGGCAGAAGAGACCCAGTACTTC. Its translation is CASSYTQGAEETQYF.

The gene calls are TRBV6-2 or TRBV6-3 and TRBJ1-1; the D gene is possibly TRBD1 (5 bases). V was trimmed by 8 bases and J by 8 bases, leaving 21 bases between them. This CDR3 is 14 amino acids long. Germline V gene sequence: CDR1 MNHEY, CDR2 SVGEGT. CDR3 sequence reads: CASGAGPREREAFF. CDR3 nucleotide sequence: TGTGCCAGCGGAGCGGGACCCCGCGAACGAGAAGCTTTCTTT.

The CDR3: CASSLVRTQYF. The CDR3 region has the DNA TGTGCCAGCAGCCTGGTGCGGACCCAGTACTTC. V gene TRBV12-3 or TRBV12-4 combines with J gene TRBJ2-5; D unresolved. Trimming removed 6 bases from V and 7 bases from J, with 9 bases in between. The CDR3 spans 11 residues.

At least ten counts were recorded for this clonotype. This sequence joins TRBV27 and TRBJ1-5; possibly TRBD1 for D (5 bases). Trimming cost V 3 bases and J 6 bases, with 9 bases left between them. This CDR3 has 13 amino acids. CDR1 MNHEY and CDR2 SMNVEV come from the germline V gene (reference sequence). In DNA form, the CDR3 reads TGTGCCAGCAGTTTGGGGGGGGGTCAGCCCCAGCATTTT. It encodes CASSLGGGQPQHF.

This clonotype turned up a few times. The CDR3 protein is CASSYLRQSEQYF. Written as DNA, the CDR3 is TGTGCCAGCAGCTACCTAAGACAGTCCGAGCAGTACTTC. V gene TRBV5-6 combines with J gene TRBJ2-7, with D maybe TRBD1 (5 bases). The length of the CDR3 is 13 residues. V was clipped by 3 bases and J by 6 bases, with 13 bases between them. In germline, CDR1 is SGHDT, CDR2 YYEEEE.

This clonotype was found a few times. The rearrangement links TRBV28 to TRBJ2-5; 7 bases are a match to TRBD2. The germline V gene has CDR1 MDHEN and CDR2 SYDVKM. V shed 5 bases, J shed 1 base, and the junction held 7 bases outside the gene matches. This CDR3 is 15 amino acids long. CDR3 in DNA: TGTGCCAGCAGTCCCCGGGGCGGGGGCCAAGAGACCCAGTACTTC. Translated: CASSPRGGGQETQYF.

This clonotype was counted only a few times. The genes are TRBV12-3 or TRBV12-4 and TRBJ1-5; D is unclear. The CDR3 contains 12 residues. V was cut by 3 bases and J by 7 bases, with 7 bases left in between. The CDR3 DNA reads as TGTGCCAGCAGTTTCGATGGGCAGCCCCAGCATTTT. It is translated as CASSFDGQPQHF.

This clonotype has more than one count but fewer than ten. This CDR3 is missing its conserved last phenylalanine or tryptophan, likely due to a read error. It is unclear where the CDR3 begins or ends on the DNA, so no DNA is shown, and the CDR3 is as TCRdb lists it. V usage is TRBV7-9 and J usage is TRBJ2-3; the DNA was not used to check the table's D call, TRBD2. The CDR3 is 12 amino acids long, termini counted. Germline CDR1 and CDR2: SEHNR and FQNEAQ (reference sequence). The CDR3 region is CASSLESTRALV.

The V gene is TRBV18, the J gene TRBJ1-1, with unresolved D. Germline V gene sequence: CDR1 KGHSH, CDR2 LQKENI. V lost 1 base, J lost 3 bases, and 9 bases lay in between. This CDR3 region has 14 residues. CDR3 residues: CASSPRGFDTEAFF. Written as DNA, the CDR3 is TGTGCCAGCTCACCACGGGGTTTTGACACTGAAGCTTTCTTT.

This clonotype was seen a handful of times. The rearrangement joins TRBV10-1 to TRBJ2-3; D may correspond to TRBD1 or TRBD2 (5 bases each). The germline V and J ends were trimmed by 4 bases and 0 bases, with 11 bases remaining between them. The germline CDR1 and CDR2 sequences are WNHNN and SYGVQD (reference sequence). CDR3 length equals 15 residues. The CDR3 coding sequence is TGCGCCAGCAGTGGCCGGGACGGAAGCACAGATACGCAGTATTTT. Amino acids: CASSGRDGSTDTQYF.

The V gene is TRBV28, the J gene TRBJ2-7; 7 nucleotides agree with TRBD1. From germline, CDR1 is MDHEN and CDR2 SYDVKM. The V gene end was trimmed by 5 bases and the J gene end by 4 bases; junction bases not matched to a gene: 2. This CDR3 comprises 12 residues. The CDR3 sequence is CASSPDRYEQYV. The CDR3, as DNA: TGTGCCAGCAGTCCGGACAGGTACGAGCAGTACGTC.

This chain connects TRBV10-2 to TRBJ2-7; 9 bases are shared with TRBD1. The CDR3 totals 16 residues. With 2 bases clipped from V and 3 bases from J, the junction kept 8 bases outside the gene matches. The V gene's germline CDR1 is WSHSY and CDR2 SAAADI. Here the CDR3 reads CASSEPGTGPFYEQYF. The CDR3 coding sequence is TGCGCCAGCAGTGAGCCCGGGACAGGGCCCTTCTACGAGCAGTACTTC.

A few counts support this clonotype. The genes are TRBV10-3 and TRBJ2-7, with 7 nucleotides matching TRBD2. The CDR3 totals 13 residues. CDR1 is ENHRY, CDR2 SYGVKD, per germline. With 10 bases clipped from V and 2 bases from J, the junction kept 8 bases outside the gene matches. CDR3 amino acids: CATEGRDAYEQYF. The CDR3 coding sequence is TGTGCCACCGAGGGGAGGGACGCCTACGAGCAGTACTTC.

The chain has TRBV4-2 and TRBJ2-1, with a tentative D call TRBD2 (7 bases). The V gene lost 0 bases and the J gene lost 4 bases, with 10 bases spanning the gap. Per germline, CDR1 LGHNA and CDR2 YNFKEQ. The CDR3 has 15 amino acids. CDR3 amino acids: CASSQDGGPYNEQFF. CDR3 bases: TGTGCCAGCAGCCAAGACGGGGGGCCTTACAATGAGCAGTTCTTC.

The table lists this clonotype with many counts. The chain couples TRBV5-1 to TRBJ2-2; TRBD1 or TRBD2 may be the D gene (7 bases each). CDR3 length: 15 amino acids. Deletions cut 3 bases from V and 3 bases from J, with 12 bases between. Germline CDR1 is SGHRS and CDR2 is YFSETQ. The CDR3 sequence: CASSSQGGDTGELFF. As DNA, the CDR3 is TGCGCCAGCAGCTCTCAGGGGGGGGACACCGGGGAGCTGTTTTTT.

This clonotype was counted between two and nine times. This chain connects TRBV5-1 to TRBJ1-6; maybe TRBD1 (6 bases). This CDR3 spans 16 amino acids. The V end was cut by 1 base, the J end by 6 bases, with 14 bases between. Germline assignment: CDR1 SGHRS and CDR2 YFSETQ. CDR3 DNA sequence: TGCGCCAGCAGCTTGAACGCGGGGGCTTCTAATTCACCCCTCCACTTT. Protein sequence: CASSLNAGASNSPLHF. Full variable domain (rest looked up from reference TRBV5-1 and TRBJ1-6): KAGVTQTPRYLIKTRGQQVTLSCSPISGHRSVSWYQQTPGQGLQFLFEYFSETQRNKGNFPGRFSGRQFSNSRSEMNVSTLELGDSALYLCASSLNAGASNSPLHFGNGTRLTVT.

There are a few counts of this clonotype. CDR3 in DNA: TGTGCCAGCAGGGAACAGGGAAATTCACCCCTCCACTTT. This sequence encodes CASREQGNSPLHF. V gene TRBV12-3 or TRBV12-4 combines with J gene TRBJ1-6; TRBD1 might be the D (6 bases). V lost 6 bases and J lost 7, with 10 bases in between. The CDR3 has 13 residues.